These 30 T cell receptor beta chains share one sample of origin, sequenced in a study of blood T cell repertoires in COVID-19. This table comes from immunoSEQ multiplex PCR, and its TCRdb copy is limited to in-frame clones, with some not included. The sample consists of 250,000 to 350,000 clones, around 90% of them appearing once. Sequenced material: peripheral blood. These receptor sequences come from a woman between 50 and 59 years old who had recovered from COVID-19.

The chain employs TRBV6-1 and TRBJ1-5, with 12 bases fitting TRBD1. CDR3 length: 15 residues. The V segment lost 3 bases and the J segment 7 bases; nucleotides outside the gene matches: 4. CDR1 MNHNS and CDR2 SASEGT come from the germline V gene. The CDR3 sequence is CASSEGQGARQPQHF. CDR3 bases: TGTGCCAGCAGTGAGGGACAGGGGGCAAGGCAGCCCCAGCATTTT.

The V call is TRBV5-4, the J call TRBJ1-2; 7 bases fit TRBD1. This CDR3 has 13 residues. The junction had 6 bases not matched to a gene; V was cut back by 5 bases and J by 5 bases. The germline gives CDR1 SGHNT, CDR2 YYREEE (reference sequence). CDR3 loop: CASRAGTDYGYTF. The CDR3 DNA is TGTGCCAGCAGAGCCGGGACAGATTATGGCTACACCTTC.

The sample holds one count of this clone. The chain combines TRBV18 with TRBJ1-2; TRBD1 is a possible D gene (6 bases). The CDR3 is made up of 18 amino acids. With 6 bases removed from V and 1 base from J, the gap between germline ends came to 24 bases. Germline CDR1 KGHSH, CDR2 LQKENI. CDR3 nucleotides: TGTGCCAGCTCGACCACGAAGACCGGACAGCTCCTTAACTATGGCTACACCTTC. Translated: CASSTTKTGQLLNYGYTF. The full variable domain, rest sourced from reference TRBV18 and TRBJ1-2, is NAGVMQNPRHLVRRRGQEARLRCSPMKGHSHVYWYRQLPEEGLKFMVYLQKENIIDESGMPKERFSAEFPKEGPSILRIQQVVRGDSAAYFCASSTTKTGQLLNYGYTFGSGTRLTVV.

The rearrangement joins TRBV14 to TRBJ1-1; D is possibly TRBD1 (5 bases). Germline CDR1 reads SGHDN; CDR2 reads FVKESK. The CDR3 contains 17 residues. Between the trimmed V and J ends, which lost 1 base and 0 bases, there was a span of 15 bases. In DNA, the CDR3 is TGTGCCAGCAGCCAAGGCTTGGGCTGGGGGGTGAACACTGAAGCTTTCTTT. As protein: CASSQGLGWGVNTEAFF. Looking up the rest from reference TRBV14 and TRBJ1-1 gives the full variable domain: EAGVTQFPSHSVIEKGQTVTLRCDPISGHDNLYWYRRVMGKEIKFLLHFVKESKQDESGMPNNRFLAERTGGTYSTLKVQPAELEDSGVYFCASSQGLGWGVNTEAFFGQGTRLTVV.

The rearrangement uses TRBV5-1 and TRBJ2-7, with a weak D call TRBD1 (5 bases). Germline V gives CDR1 SGHRS, CDR2 YFSETQ. CDR3 size: 15 residues. V lost 3 bases, J lost 6 bases, and 19 bases lay in between. The CDR3 DNA reads as TGCGCCAGCAGCTCGGGCATGGGGCGGTCCCTCGAGCAGTACTTC. Its protein is CASSSGMGRSLEQYF.

V and J are TRBV28 and TRBJ1-4, with D uncertain. Germline V CDR1 and CDR2: MDHEN, SYDVKM. The CDR3 loop spans 15 amino acids. V dropped 5 bases and J dropped 13 bases, with 23 bases sitting between them. As DNA, the CDR3 is TGTGCCAGCAGTACGGCCCAATCGACTAGTTACGTACTGTTTTTT. Residues: CASSTAQSTSYVLFF.

This clone was seen only a few times. This sequence joins TRBV7-9 and TRBJ2-2; possible D gene TRBD2, 6 bases. Deletions cut 3 bases from V and 8 bases from J, with 10 bases between. The CDR3 loop spans 13 amino acids. Germline CDR1 is SEHNR and CDR2 is FQNEAQ (reference sequence). Here the CDR3 DNA reads TGTGCCAGCAGCTTTTCCGGGACTGGGGAGCTGTTTTTT. This encodes CASSFSGTGELFF.

The chain carries TRBV12-5 and TRBJ2-5, with D maybe TRBD1 (5 bases). Germline V CDR1 and CDR2: LGHNT, FRNRAP. This CDR3 comprises 16 residues. V lost 0 bases and J 4 bases, leaving 15 bases between the germline ends. The CDR3 sequence is CASGLVLGVGGETQYF. The DNA of the CDR3 is TGTGCTAGTGGTTTGGTATTAGGGGTAGGCGGAGAGACCCAGTACTTC.

The chain is built from TRBV10-3 and TRBJ1-3; D might be TRBD1 (6 bases). The CDR3 contains 13 residues. Trimming took 3 bases from V and 10 from J, leaving 13 bases between them. Germline CDR1 and CDR2: ENHRY and SYGVKD. The CDR3 DNA reads TGTGCCATCAGTGACTATACAGGGATTACCATATATTTT. The encoded protein is CAISDYTGITIYF.

J is TRBJ2-7 and V is TRBV3-1 (or the pseudogene TRBV3-2); D remains unclear. The CDR3 length is 12 residues. V was trimmed by 4 bases and J by 7 bases, leaving 11 bases between them. Germline V CDR1 and CDR2: LGHDT, YNNKEL (reference sequence). Here the CDR3 DNA reads TGTGCCAGCAGCCCCGGTCCCTGGGAGCAGTACTTC. Its translation: CASSPGPWEQYF.

The chain carries TRBV18 and TRBJ1-5; 8 nucleotides line up with TRBD1. Per the germline V gene, CDR1 is KGHSH and CDR2 is LQKENI. The V segment lost 5 bases and the J segment 2 bases; nucleotides outside the gene matches: 8. This CDR3 spans 16 amino acids. DNA of the CDR3: TGTGCCAGCTCATCGTGGACAGGGAGGCGCAATCAGCCCCAGCATTTT. The encoded protein is CASSSWTGRRNQPQHF.

This clone was counted a single time. V usage is TRBV6-5 and J usage is TRBJ1-6; TRBD1 agrees at 8 bases. Germline assignment: CDR1 MNHEY and CDR2 SVGAGI. V lost 6 bases and J lost 3; bases outside the gene matches: 4. The CDR3 loop spans 15 amino acids. This CDR3 reads CASRPDRGYNSPLHF. The CDR3 DNA reads TGTGCCAGCAGGCCAGACAGGGGCTATAATTCACCCCTCCACTTT.

The rearrangement links TRBV6-5 to TRBJ1-5; D not certain. CDR1 is MNHEY, CDR2 SVGAGI, per germline. The V gene lost 1 base and the J gene lost 0 bases, with 7 bases spanning the gap. The CDR3 totals 15 residues. In DNA, the CDR3 is TGTGCCAGCAGTTACTTACAGAATAGCAATCAGCCCCAGCATTTT. Its protein product is CASSYLQNSNQPQHF.

This clone was detected only once. The chain has TRBV7-2 and TRBJ1-1; TRBD1 aligns across 7 bases. The CDR3 is 18 residues long. After removal of 2 bases from V and 5 bases from J, the junction contained 17 bases not matched to a gene. Germline V gene data show CDR1 as SGHTA and CDR2 as FQGNSA. As DNA, the CDR3 is TGTGCCAGCAGCTTATCCTTTATGAGGCGCAGGGGGTATACTGAAGCTTTCTTT. Encoded protein: CASSLSFMRRRGYTEAFF.

The chain is built from TRBV9 and TRBJ2-5; the D is unclear. Trimming stripped 2 bases from V and 0 bases from J, with 11 bases between. In germline, CDR1 is SGDLS, CDR2 YYNGEE. The CDR3 spans 15 residues. Here the CDR3 DNA reads TGTGCCAGCAGCGTGGGCGCTCAGTACCAAGAGACCCAGTACTTC. Its translation: CASSVGAQYQETQYF.

The sample holds one count of this clone. This sequence joins TRBV4-2 and TRBJ2-3; 10 bases agree with TRBD2. There are 17 residues in the CDR3. Germline values: CDR1 LGHNA, CDR2 YNFKEQ. Unmatched junction bases numbered 9, after V lost 0 bases and J lost 6 bases. The CDR3 reads CASSQDGPSGRPDTQYF. As DNA, the CDR3 is TGTGCCAGCAGCCAAGATGGGCCTAGCGGGAGACCTGATACGCAGTATTTT.

The chain joins TRBV29-1 to TRBJ2-5, with a weak D call TRBD1 (5 bases). Germline V gene lookup returns CDR1 SQVTM and CDR2 ANQGSEA. V was clipped by 7 bases and J by 3 bases, with 18 bases between them. The CDR3 sequence is 14 residues long. CDR3 coding DNA: TGCAGCGCACAACCTTGGGGCTCTAAAGAGACCCAGTACTTC. Protein sequence: CSAQPWGSKETQYF.

The gene calls are TRBV7-2 and TRBJ2-7; no clear D. The CDR3 length is 12 residues. V dropped 4 bases and J dropped 1 base, with 5 bases sitting between them. Germline V CDR1 and CDR2: SGHTA, FQGNSA. Here the CDR3 DNA reads TGTGCCAGCAGCTACACGTCCTACGAGCAGTACTTC. Amino acids: CASSYTSYEQYF.

The chain joins TRBV15 to TRBJ2-7; D is unresolved. The CDR3 contains 14 residues. Germline-derived CDR1 and CDR2 are LNHNV and YYDKDF (reference sequence). The V end was cut by 0 bases, the J end by 5 bases, with 11 bases between. The CDR3 spells CATSRDRSTDEQYF. The CDR3 DNA sequence: TGTGCCACCAGCAGAGATAGATCTACTGACGAGCAGTACTTC. The whole variable domain, remainder taken from reference TRBV15 and TRBJ2-7, is DAMVIQNPRYQVTQFGKPVTLSCSQTLNHNVMYWYQQKSSQAPKLLFHYYDKDFNNEADTPDNFQSRRPNTSFCFLDIRSPGLGDTAMYLCATSRDRSTDEQYFGPGTRLTVT.

This sequence joins TRBV27 and TRBJ1-6, with 9 nucleotides matching TRBD1. The CDR3 loop spans 17 amino acids. In germline, CDR1 is MNHEY, CDR2 SMNVEV (reference sequence). V was clipped by 7 bases and J by 8 bases; unmatched bases: 15. CDR3 nucleotides: TGTGCCAGCAAACCGGGACAGGGCCTCGCCTTGGATTCACCCCTCCACTTT. Encoded protein: CASKPGQGLALDSPLHF.

This rearrangement joins TRBV9 to TRBJ2-3, with D possibly TRBD2 on 6 matching bases. V dropped 0 bases and J dropped 6 bases, with 11 bases sitting between them. This CDR3 is built from 14 residues. Germline loops: CDR1 SGDLS, CDR2 YYNGEE. The CDR3 protein is CASSVASREDTQYF. CDR3 sequence (DNA): TGTGCCAGCAGCGTAGCTAGTCGGGAGGATACGCAGTATTTT.

This clone was found a few times. This rearrangement joins TRBV7-9 to TRBJ1-4; 9 bases fit TRBD1. Trimming took 6 bases from V and 3 from J; bases not matched to a gene: 14. Germline V gene lookup returns CDR1 SEHNR and CDR2 FQNEAQ (reference sequence). The CDR3 runs to 18 residues. This CDR3 is CASSSGTGFMGPNEKLFF. The DNA for the CDR3 is TGTGCCAGCAGTTCGGGGACAGGGTTTATGGGGCCTAATGAAAAACTGTTTTTT.

The chain uses TRBV29-1 and TRBJ2-2, with 10 bases aligning to TRBD1. Trimming at V came to 6 bases and at J to 6 bases, leaving 7 bases not matched to a gene. Germline CDR1 SQVTM, CDR2 ANQGSEA. The CDR3 covers 14 residues. CDR3 nucleotides: TGCAGCGTGTTTGGGACAGGGGTCGCCGGGGAGCTGTTTTTT. The encoded protein is CSVFGTGVAGELFF.

The V call is TRBV2, the J call TRBJ2-1, with D maybe TRBD2 (6 bases). The germline gives CDR1 SNHLY, CDR2 FYNNEI. This CDR3 region has 16 residues. Trimming removed 2 bases at V and 1 base at J, with 12 bases between. The chain's CDR3 is CASSEQGLRSYNEQFF. CDR3 nucleotides: TGTGCCAGCAGTGAACAGGGACTGCGATCCTACAATGAGCAGTTCTTC.

CDR3 region: CAWSVTGGAAQYF. In DNA form, the CDR3 reads TGTGCCTGGAGTGTTACGGGAGGGGCTGCGCAGTATTTT. The chain has TRBV30 and TRBJ2-3, with TRBD2 matching over 8 bases. CDR1 is GTSNPN and CDR2 is SVGIG in the germline V gene (reference sequence). There are 13 residues in the CDR3. Germline trimming cut 0 bases from V and 10 bases from J; bases unmatched to any gene: 6.

The V gene is TRBV18, the J gene TRBJ1-3; D perhaps matches TRBD1 (6 bases). The germline gives CDR1 KGHSH, CDR2 LQKENI. The CDR3 runs to 14 residues. V was cut by 6 bases and J by 5 bases, with 14 bases left in between. CDR3 region: CASSPGQPRNTIYF. For the CDR3, the DNA is TGTGCCAGCTCCCCAGGACAGCCTAGAAACACCATATATTTT.

The chain employs TRBV6-6 and TRBJ1-6; a possible D gene is TRBD1 (6 bases). The CDR3 length is 13 residues. Germline loops: CDR1 MNHNY, CDR2 SVGAGI (reference sequence). V was trimmed by 6 bases and J by 10 bases, leaving 13 bases between them. The CDR3 sequence is CASRQGPDSPLHF. The CDR3 DNA is TGTGCCAGCAGACAGGGACCTGACTCACCCCTCCACTTT.

V gene TRBV3-1 (or the pseudogene TRBV3-2) combines with J gene TRBJ2-1; 10 bases line up with TRBD2. The CDR3 spans 17 residues. The germline V gene has CDR1 LGHDT and CDR2 YNNKEL (reference sequence). The V gene end was trimmed by 1 base and the J gene end by 3 bases; junction bases not matched to a gene: 6. The CDR3 DNA reads TGTGCCAGCAGCCAAGCCCTACTAGCGGGGTTCTACAATGAGCAGTTCTTC. Translation gives CASSQALLAGFYNEQFF.

This chain joins TRBV29-1 and TRBJ2-6, with TRBD1 as a possible D gene (6 bases). With 5 bases removed from V and 4 bases from J, the gap between germline ends came to 18 bases. This CDR3 has 16 residues. Germline V gene data show CDR1 as SQVTM and CDR2 as ANQGSEA. The CDR3 here is CSVPARGPSGANVLTF. The CDR3 DNA reads TGCAGCGTTCCAGCCAGGGGTCCGAGCGGGGCCAACGTCCTGACTTTC.

This sequence joins TRBV5-1 and TRBJ1-1; D uncertain. Germline-derived CDR1 and CDR2 are SGHRS and YFSETQ. Between the trimmed V and J ends, which lost 0 bases and 3 bases, there was a span of 9 bases. The CDR3 has 14 residues. CDR3 nucleotide sequence: TGCGCCAGCAGCTTGGTCCCGGGTGACACTGAAGCTTTCTTT. This gives the protein CASSLVPGDTEAFF.